Each of the 7 T cell receptor beta chains below was sequenced from the same sample in a study of blood T cell repertoires in COVID-19 (dated by TCRdb to between 2020 and 2021). Library prep was done by the immunoSEQ multiplex PCR assay. TCRdb stores this immuneACCESS table with in-frame sequences only. Part of the clones is absent; in the studies checked, under half of the shortfall reflects unresolved V genes, and no reason is known for the rest. For this sample there are 30,000 to 40,000 clones; 80% to 95% appear just once. The ten largest clones represent around 20% of the sample. The sequenced material came from peripheral blood. These receptors were collected from a man aged 80 or over with acute or convalescent COVID-19.

The CDR3 region has the DNA TGTGCCAGCAGCCCCCAGCGGGGCCCGTCAGATACGCAGTATTTT. It specifies CASSPQRGPSDTQYF. The rearrangement joins TRBV5-4 to TRBJ2-3, with 7 bases that match TRBD2. Trimming removed 4 bases from V and 4 bases from J; junction bases left unmatched: 9. The CDR3 totals 15 residues. Germline CDR1 and CDR2: SGHNT and YYREEE (reference sequence).

The chain uses TRBV6-5 and TRBJ1-5, with unresolved D. The germline V gene has CDR1 MNHEY and CDR2 SVGAGI. This CDR3 has 14 residues. V lost 7 bases to trimming and J lost 4 bases, with 14 bases between them. CDR3 in DNA: TGTGCCAGCACTTTTCAAGCGGTTAATCAGCCCCAGCATTTT. Translation gives CASTFQAVNQPQHF.

The chain is built from TRBV29-1 and TRBJ1-1, with D perhaps matching TRBD1 (5 bases). The CDR3 is made up of 12 amino acids. From germline, CDR1 is SQVTM and CDR2 ANQGSEA. With 6 bases removed from V and 4 bases from J, the gap between germline ends came to 12 bases. The CDR3 bases are TGCAGCGTAGCTGGACATGCCACTGAAGCTTTCTTT. It is translated as CSVAGHATEAFF. The full variable domain, rest sourced from reference TRBV29-1 and TRBJ1-1, is SAVISQKPSRDICQRGTSLTIQCQVDSQVTMMFWYRQQPGQSLTLIATANQGSEATYESGFVIDKFPISRPNLTFSTLTVSNMSPEDSSIYLCSVAGHATEAFFGQGTRLTVV.

V is TRBV5-1 and J is TRBJ2-7, with 9 bases matching TRBD1. CDR1 SGHRS and CDR2 YFSETQ come from the germline V gene. With V trimmed by 4 bases and J by 4 bases, 12 bases remained unmatched. CDR3 size: 16 residues. Written as DNA, the CDR3 is TGCGCCAGCAGCCCCAGGCCGGGACAGGGAGAATACGAGCAGTACTTC. Amino acid sequence: CASSPRPGQGEYEQYF.

The rearrangement uses TRBV19 and TRBJ1-6; D is unresolved. Germline loops: CDR1 LNHDA, CDR2 SQIVND (reference sequence). Trimming took off 1 base at V and 9 bases at J, with 4 bases between the two ends. The CDR3 totals 12 residues. The CDR3 loop is CASSIARSPLHF. The DNA for the CDR3 is TGTGCCAGTAGTATAGCGCGTTCACCCCTCCACTTT.

The chain links TRBV5-1 to TRBJ2-5; 12 nucleotides align to TRBD2. The CDR3 is 17 residues long. CDR1 and CDR2 from the germline V gene are SGHRS and YFSETQ. The ends lost 4 bases at V and 3 bases at J; junction bases unmatched: 10. The CDR3 sequence is CASSPGLAGRMEETQYF. The CDR3 DNA reads as TGCGCCAGCAGCCCGGGACTAGCGGGCCGAATGGAAGAGACCCAGTACTTC.

The chain couples TRBV3-1 (or the pseudogene TRBV3-2) to TRBJ2-5; D unresolved. The germline V gene has CDR1 LGHDT and CDR2 YNNKEL (reference sequence). The CDR3 is 13 residues long. Trimming cost V 1 base and J 6 bases, with 9 bases left between them. This chain's CDR3 is CASSQVHQQTQYF. CDR3 DNA: TGTGCCAGCAGCCAAGTACATCAACAGACCCAGTACTTC.